This passage covers 15 T cell receptor beta chains from one sample sequenced in a study of blood T cell repertoires in COVID-19 (dated by TCRdb to 2020 to 2021). Libraries were prepared through the immunoSEQ multiplex PCR assay. This is the immuneACCESS table as TCRdb keeps it, with only in-frame sequences that have V and J called. A part of the clones is gone; compared with another copy, unresolved V genes explain less than half, and the rest is unexplained. The sample table contains 110,000 or so clones; only one count was recorded for approximately 87% of them. The ten largest account for about 7.4% of the sample. Sequences were obtained from peripheral blood. Source of these receptors: a man aged 65 to 85 who had recovered from COVID-19.

The chain recombines TRBV7-2 with TRBJ2-2; 7 nucleotides align to TRBD2. The CDR3 consists of 13 residues. The germline gives CDR1 SGHTA, CDR2 FQGNSA. The V segment lost 7 bases and the J segment 7 bases; nucleotides outside the gene matches: 6. Written as DNA, the CDR3 is TGTGCCAGCATCCATAGCGGGTACGGGGAGCTGTTTTTT. It codes for CASIHSGYGELFF.

This sequence joins TRBV10-3 and TRBJ2-1, with TRBD2 identical over 7 bases. The CDR3 is made up of 14 amino acids. The trim removed 7 bases at V and 3 bases at J, leaving 6 bases unmatched. Looked up from germline, CDR1 is ENHRY and CDR2 is SYGVKD. CDR3 residues: CAIKDSGDYNEQFF. The CDR3 nucleotides are TGTGCCATCAAAGACAGCGGGGACTACAATGAGCAGTTCTTC.

The rearrangement uses TRBV9 and TRBJ2-1; possibly TRBD2 for D (6 bases). Trimming removed 5 bases at V and 5 bases at J, with 14 bases between. The CDR3 extends over 14 amino acids. Germline values: CDR1 SGDLS, CDR2 YYNGEE. CDR3 in DNA: TGTGCCAGCAGTGGGGACTCATCAAACAATGAGCAGTTCTTC. Translation: CASSGDSSNNEQFF.

V usage is TRBV10-3 and J usage is TRBJ2-7, with D tentatively TRBD2 (6 bases). Germline CDR1 and CDR2: ENHRY and SYGVKD. The CDR3 is made up of 12 amino acids. V lost 8 bases to trimming and J lost 3 bases, with 11 bases between them. Here the CDR3 DNA reads TGTGCCATCTCTAAGGAGGGCTACGAGCAGTACTTC. Translation: CAISKEGYEQYF.

DNA of the CDR3: TGTGCCAGCAGTTTTGCACAGTCTGGAAACACCATATATTTT. As protein: CASSFAQSGNTIYF. This chain connects TRBV28 to TRBJ1-3; D is undetermined. V lost 3 bases and J lost 1, with 7 bases in between. Germline loops: CDR1 MDHEN, CDR2 SYDVKM. This CDR3 region has 14 residues. Full variable domain (remainder filled in from reference TRBV28 and TRBJ1-3): DVKVTQSSRYLVKRTGEKVFLECVQDMDHENMFWYRQDPGLGLRLIYFSYDVKMKEKGDIPEGYSVSREKKERFSLILESASTNQTSMYLCASSFAQSGNTIYFGEGSWLTVV.

The chain is built from TRBV19 and TRBJ1-1, with a weak D call TRBD1 (5 bases). V shed 6 bases and J shed 0 bases, with 20 bases lying between them. This CDR3 is built from 17 residues. Germline V gene data show CDR1 as LNHDA and CDR2 as SQIVND (reference sequence). CDR3 loop: CASRDDTGYLMNTEAFF. As DNA, the CDR3 is TGTGCCAGTAGGGACGATACAGGATACTTAATGAACACTGAAGCTTTCTTT.

The gene calls are TRBV7-8 and TRBJ2-1; D is perhaps TRBD2 (6 bases). Germline values: CDR1 SGHVS, CDR2 FQNEAQ. Trimming left V 6 bases short and J 3 bases short, with 15 bases between. The CDR3 extends over 15 amino acids. CDR3 nucleotide sequence: TGTGCCAGCAGGGAGGCGGGACCAATCTACAATGAGCAGTTCTTC. Translation: CASREAGPIYNEQFF.

The V gene is TRBV5-1, the J gene TRBJ1-2; no firm D call. V lost 3 bases and J lost 5, with 8 bases in between. The CDR3 is 12 amino acids. CDR1 and CDR2 from the germline V gene are SGHRS and YFSETQ. CDR3 in amino acids: CASSSTTYGYTF. In nucleotides, the CDR3 is TGCGCCAGCAGCTCGACAACTTATGGCTACACCTTC.

V gene TRBV2 combines with J gene TRBJ1-1, with TRBD1 matching over 7 bases. The CDR3 is 14 amino acids. From germline, CDR1 is SNHLY and CDR2 FYNNEI. Trimming at V came to 5 bases and at J to 1 base, leaving 4 bases not matched to a gene. The CDR3 bases are TGTGCCAGCAGTCCGTGGACAGGGAACACTGAAGCTTTCTTT. It specifies CASSPWTGNTEAFF.

The chain joins TRBV5-1 to TRBJ2-7; 7 bases align to TRBD1. Germline V lookup: CDR1 SGHRS, CDR2 YFSETQ. The V and J ends lost 4 bases and 6 bases, in that order; junction bases with no gene match: 13. The CDR3 consists of 15 residues. In DNA, the CDR3 is TGCGCCAGCAGCAGGGGGACAGAAGGCTTCTCCGAGCAGTACTTC. It yields the protein CASSRGTEGFSEQYF.

In its sample, this clone was seen once. V usage is TRBV29-1 and J usage is TRBJ1-1; 7 bases are a match to TRBD1. The V segment lost 0 bases and the J segment 4 bases; nucleotides outside the gene matches: 8. The CDR3 covers 15 residues. CDR1 and CDR2 from the germline V gene are SQVTM and ANQGSEA. The CDR3 DNA is TGCAGCGTTGAAGACCCGACAGGGTTCGGCACTGAAGCTTTCTTT. It encodes CSVEDPTGFGTEAFF.

V and J are TRBV6-5 and TRBJ1-1; 8 nucleotides match TRBD1. The germline gives CDR1 MNHEY, CDR2 SVGAGI. V lost 3 bases to trimming and J lost 0 bases; unmatched junction nucleotides: 3. The CDR3 is 15 amino acids. This CDR3 is CASSYTGGVNTEAFF. CDR3 coding DNA: TGTGCCAGCAGTTATACAGGGGGAGTGAACACTGAAGCTTTCTTT.

J is TRBJ1-5 and V is TRBV12-3 or TRBV12-4, with no clear D. The CDR3 loop spans 13 amino acids. V was shortened by 6 bases and J by 1 base, with 7 bases between the two germline ends. The CDR3 reads CASRSGSNQPQHF. CDR3 DNA sequence: TGTGCCAGCAGATCCGGGAGCAATCAGCCCCAGCATTTT.

The V call is TRBV15, the J call TRBJ2-6; D call uncertain. V lost 1 base and J 0 bases, leaving 4 bases between the germline ends. CDR1 is LNHNV and CDR2 is YYDKDF in the germline V gene (reference sequence). The length of the CDR3 is 15 residues. The CDR3 DNA reads TGTGCCACCAGCAGAGCGGGCTCTGGGGCCAACGTCCTGACTTTC. It is translated as CATSRAGSGANVLTF.

This clone came up a few times. The V and J genes are TRBV7-2 and TRBJ1-3, with 7 bases fitting TRBD1. CDR1 is SGHTA and CDR2 is FQGNSA in the germline V gene. The length of the CDR3 is 17 residues. V gave up 5 bases and J gave up 0 bases; unmatched junction bases: 10. The CDR3 DNA sequence: TGTGCCAGCAGCACGCGACCGGGACAGCCCTCTGGAAACACCATATATTTT. Protein product: CASSTRPGQPSGNTIYF.